Following are 26 T cell receptor beta chains from one sample sequenced in a study of blood T cell repertoires in COVID-19. Repertoires were generated with immunoSEQ multiplex PCR, while TCRdb's copy carries only in-frame clones and drops some. The sample includes some 250,000 clones, approximately 85% of them seen just once. Sample: PBMCs or T cells enriched from blood (not recorded which). The origin of the receptors is a woman aged 45 to 65 who had recovered from COVID-19.

Notes on this clone: This sample also contains other DNA sequences that code for the same CDR3. The chain employs TRBV28 and TRBJ2-1, with D possibly TRBD2 on 6 matching bases. The CDR3 spans 13 residues. The germline V gene encodes CDR1 MDHEN and CDR2 SYDVKM. V was cut by 6 bases and J by 7 bases, with 13 bases left in between. The CDR3, as DNA: TGTGCCAGCAGCCCAAGGGGAGGAAATGAGCAGTTCTTC. Residues: CASSPRGGNEQFF.

V is TRBV28 and J is TRBJ1-1; D call uncertain. Germline V gene data show CDR1 as MDHEN and CDR2 as SYDVKM. This CDR3 spans 11 amino acids. V was clipped by 8 bases and J by 1 base, with 5 bases between them. The CDR3 DNA reads TGTGCCAGCCGGTGGAACACTGAAGCTTTCTTT. Protein product: CASRWNTEAFF. The complete variable domain, with remaining parts taken from reference TRBV28 and TRBJ1-1, reads DVKVTQSSRYLVKRTGEKVFLECVQDMDHENMFWYRQDPGLGLRLIYFSYDVKMKEKGDIPEGYSVSREKKERFSLILESASTNQTSMYLCASRWNTEAFFGQGTRLTVV.

This clone was seen a handful of times. The rearrangement links TRBV10-3 to TRBJ2-2; 10 nucleotides match TRBD2. From germline, CDR1 is ENHRY and CDR2 SYGVKD. V lost 5 bases, J lost 5 bases, and 14 bases stayed unmatched. The CDR3 spans 18 residues. CDR3 protein: CAISKLNPLAGATGELFF. CDR3 DNA: TGTGCCATCAGTAAGCTTAATCCTCTAGCGGGAGCTACCGGGGAGCTGTTTTTT.

The CDR3: CASSFLGQSTDTQYF. In DNA form, the CDR3 reads TGTGCCAGCAGTTTTTTGGGACAGAGCACAGATACGCAGTATTTT. The chain uses TRBV28 and TRBJ2-3; 7 bases align to TRBD1. The CDR3 has 15 residues. Germline loops: CDR1 MDHEN, CDR2 SYDVKM. With V trimmed by 3 bases and J by 0 bases, 3 bases remained unmatched.

Comment on this clone: Other DNA sequences in the same sample also yield this CDR3. The chain joins TRBV5-1 to TRBJ2-7; 7 nucleotides agree with TRBD2. This CDR3 spans 14 amino acids. Losses at the gene ends were 0 bases for V and 0 bases for J; bases not matched to a gene: 0. Germline-derived CDR1 and CDR2 are SGHRS and YFSETQ. The CDR3, as DNA: TGCGCCAGCAGCTTGGTAGCGGGCTCCTACGAGCAGTACTTC. Encoded protein: CASSLVAGSYEQYF.

The chain combines TRBV28 with TRBJ1-2; D possibly corresponds to TRBD1 (5 bases). The CDR3 spans 15 residues. V was pared by 2 bases and J by 8 bases, with 18 bases between. Per the germline V gene, CDR1 is MDHEN and CDR2 is SYDVKM. The chain's CDR3 is CASSLLHLGLNGYTF. For the CDR3, the DNA is TGTGCCAGCAGTTTACTCCATCTGGGACTGAACGGCTACACCTTC.

V usage is TRBV20-1 and J usage is TRBJ2-3; 7 bases are shared with TRBD1. V was pared by 3 bases and J by 2 bases, with 5 bases of the junction left unmatched. There are 14 residues in the CDR3. CDR1 DFQATT and CDR2 SNEGSKA come from the germline V gene (reference sequence). CDR3: CSASATGLTDTQYF. CDR3 in DNA: TGCAGTGCTAGTGCGACAGGGCTCACAGATACGCAGTATTTT.

CDR3 nucleotide sequence: TGTGCCACCAGCAGAGTGGGCAAGCGGGATGAGCAGTTCTTC. Translation gives CATSRVGKRDEQFF. The V gene is TRBV15, the J gene TRBJ2-1; weak D call: TRBD2 (6 bases). CDR1 and CDR2 (germline): LNHNV, YYDKDF (reference sequence). Trimming pared 1 base from V and 8 bases from J, leaving 12 bases between. The CDR3 is 14 amino acids.

The chain uses TRBV5-1 and TRBJ1-2, with D possibly being TRBD1 (5 bases). CDR3 length: 14 amino acids. Germline V gene lookup returns CDR1 SGHRS and CDR2 YFSETQ. Deletions cut 4 bases from V and 6 bases from J, with 16 bases between. Written as DNA, the CDR3 is TGCGCCAGCAGCGGTTTATCGGGGGAAAATGGCTACACCTTC. This codes for CASSGLSGENGYTF.

V gene TRBV29-1 combines with J gene TRBJ2-7; TRBD2 matches 11 bases. Germline CDR1 SQVTM, CDR2 ANQGSEA. V was clipped by 6 bases and J by 0 bases; unmatched bases: 4. This CDR3 is 14 amino acids long. CDR3 DNA: TGCAGCGTAAGTAGCGGGAGGGCCTCCTACGAGCAGTACTTC. Residues: CSVSSGRASYEQYF.

The chain links TRBV7-8 to TRBJ2-5, with 7 nucleotides matching TRBD1. The CDR3 length is 14 residues. CDR1 and CDR2 from the germline V gene are SGHVS and FQNEAQ. V was pared by 3 bases and J by 1 base, with 2 bases of the junction left unmatched. CDR3 nucleotide sequence: TGTGCCAGCAGCTTGGGGACAGTCCAAGAGACCCAGTACTTC. Protein: CASSLGTVQETQYF.

The chain couples TRBV5-5 to TRBJ1-1; D is possibly TRBD1 (5 bases). V lost 2 bases and J lost 1, with 6 bases in between. The germline V gene has CDR1 SGHKS and CDR2 YYEKEE (reference sequence). The CDR3 consists of 13 residues. CDR3 DNA sequence: TGTGCCAGCAGCTTAGGGGAGAACACTGAAGCTTTCTTT. Encoded protein: CASSLGENTEAFF.

This clone was seen only once. The chain employs TRBV6-5 and TRBJ1-2, with 10 bases fitting TRBD1. The J segment lost 3 bases and the V segment lost 6 bases, leaving 1 base of the junction unmatched. CDR1 and CDR2 from the germline V gene are MNHEY and SVGAGI. The CDR3 contains 13 residues. This CDR3 reads CASRGTGDYGYTF. The CDR3 DNA is TGTGCCAGCAGGGGGACAGGGGACTATGGCTACACCTTC.

Comment on this clone: Different DNA sequences within this sample yield the same CDR3. The V call is TRBV3-1 (or the pseudogene TRBV3-2), the J call TRBJ1-4; D gene uncertain. Trimming stripped 1 base from V and 7 bases from J, with 7 bases between. The germline CDR1 and CDR2 sequences are LGHDT and YNNKEL (reference sequence). The CDR3 runs to 13 residues. CDR3 sequence reads: CASSQVSGEKLFF. The CDR3 DNA is TGTGCCAGCAGCCAAGTTTCGGGTGAAAAACTGTTTTTT.

The CDR3 here is CASSLIGGVRINQPQHF. The CDR3 DNA reads TGTGCCAGCAGCTTAATCGGAGGCGTACGGATCAATCAGCCCCAGCATTTT. The V gene is TRBV7-8, the J gene TRBJ1-5; D call uncertain. The CDR3 length is 17 residues. V was cut by 2 bases and J by 3 bases, with 17 bases left in between. CDR1 and CDR2 (germline): SGHVS, FQNEAQ.

The rearrangement links TRBV5-1 to TRBJ2-5; the match to TRBD1 covers 9 bases. This CDR3 comprises 15 residues. After removal of 5 bases from V and 1 base from J, the junction contained 6 bases not matched to a gene. The V gene's germline CDR1 is SGHRS and CDR2 YFSETQ. The CDR3 nucleotides read TGCGCCAGCAGAAGCCTACAGGGGGCCCAAGAGACCCAGTACTTC. It codes for CASRSLQGAQETQYF.

This chain connects TRBV11-2 to TRBJ2-7, with D unclear. CDR1 and CDR2 (germline): SGHAT, FQNNGV. V lost 1 base and J lost 3, with 4 bases in between. This CDR3 region has 12 residues. Here the CDR3 DNA reads TGTGCCAGCAGCTTAGCAGGCTACGAGCAGTACTTC. Translated, it gives CASSLAGYEQYF.

This clone occurred a few times. The V and J genes are TRBV24-1 and TRBJ1-2; D remains ambiguous. This CDR3 comprises 11 residues. The V gene's germline CDR1 is KGHDR and CDR2 SFDVKD. The V and J ends lost 4 bases and 5 bases respectively, with 4 bases between them. CDR3 DNA sequence: TGTGCCACCAGTGACGGTTATGGCTACACCTTC. This translates into CATSDGYGYTF.

The V and J genes are TRBV19 and TRBJ2-3, with 11 bases aligning to TRBD2. Losses at the gene ends were 2 bases for V and 5 bases for J; bases not matched to a gene: 9. Per germline, CDR1 LNHDA and CDR2 SQIVND (reference sequence). CDR3 length: 17 amino acids. The chain's CDR3 is CASSITLAGGPGDTQYF. The CDR3 DNA follows: TGTGCCAGTAGTATAACTTTAGCGGGAGGGCCAGGAGATACGCAGTATTTT. Complete variable domain (other parts from reference TRBV19 and TRBJ2-3): DGGITQSPKYLFRKEGQNVTLSCEQNLNHDAMYWYRQDPGQGLRLIYYSQIVNDFQKGDIAEGYSVSREKKESFPLTVTSAQKNPTAFYLCASSITLAGGPGDTQYFGPGTRLTVL.

The sample holds many counts of this clone. The V gene is TRBV7-9, the J gene TRBJ2-1, with a tentative D call TRBD2 (5 bases). Germline V lookup: CDR1 SEHNR, CDR2 FQNEAQ (reference sequence). The CDR3 runs 12 residues. The ends were cut back, 8 bases at V and 7 bases at J, with 12 bases in the middle. The chain's CDR3 is CASHGMSNEQFF. CDR3 bases: TGTGCCAGCCACGGGATGAGTAATGAGCAGTTCTTC.

The chain links TRBV27 to TRBJ1-5; no firm D call. Germline assignment: CDR1 MNHEY and CDR2 SMNVEV (reference sequence). With 4 bases removed from V and 4 bases from J, the gap between germline ends came to 14 bases. CDR3 length: 15 amino acids. The CDR3 coding sequence is TGTGCCAGCAGTTCCTCCCGGGATCCTAATCAGCCCCAGCATTTT. Its protein product is CASSSSRDPNQPQHF.

The chain links TRBV11-3 to TRBJ2-1; the D gene is possibly TRBD2 (6 bases). Trimming removed 5 bases at V and 9 bases at J, with 14 bases between. This CDR3 is built from 13 residues. Germline CDR1 and CDR2: SGHNT and YENEEA. CDR3: CASSTIGGSEQFF. The CDR3 bases are TGTGCCAGCAGCACCATCGGGGGAAGTGAGCAGTTCTTC.

The V and J genes are TRBV28 and TRBJ1-5; TRBD1 matches at 9 bases. V was pared by 6 bases and J by 6 bases, with 9 bases of the junction left unmatched. Germline-derived CDR1 and CDR2 are MDHEN and SYDVKM. This CDR3 has 15 amino acids. The CDR3 region is CASSQDRGFGQPQHF. The CDR3 nucleotides are TGTGCCAGCAGCCAAGACAGGGGGTTTGGTCAGCCCCAGCATTTT. Variable domain in full (rest from reference TRBV28 and TRBJ1-5): DVKVTQSSRYLVKRTGEKVFLECVQDMDHENMFWYRQDPGLGLRLIYFSYDVKMKEKGDIPEGYSVSREKKERFSLILESASTNQTSMYLCASSQDRGFGQPQHFGDGTRLSIL.

J is TRBJ2-2 and V is TRBV19, with a possible D match to TRBD2 (5 bases). The V and J ends lost 0 bases and 4 bases respectively, with 6 bases between them. This CDR3 has 14 residues. From germline, CDR1 is LNHDA and CDR2 SQIVND (reference sequence). Written as DNA, the CDR3 is TGTGCCAGTAGTATAGAGGGGAGCACCGGGGAGCTGTTTTTT. Residues: CASSIEGSTGELFF.

A few counts support this clone. The chain is built from TRBV5-1 and TRBJ1-1; TRBD1 is a possible D gene (6 bases). V dropped 3 bases and J dropped 2 bases, with 14 bases sitting between them. The CDR3 is 15 residues long. The V gene's germline CDR1 is SGHRS and CDR2 YFSETQ. CDR3 protein: CASSYQGRINTEAFF. CDR3 sequence (DNA): TGCGCCAGCAGCTATCAGGGGAGAATTAACACTGAAGCTTTCTTT.

This chain connects TRBV7-2 to TRBJ2-1; D is unclear. CDR3 size: 12 residues. With 0 bases removed from V and 12 bases from J, the gap between germline ends came to 9 bases. Germline lookup yields CDR1 SGHTA and CDR2 FQGNSA. Here the CDR3 reads CASSLAQYRQFF. The CDR3 DNA is TGTGCCAGCAGCTTAGCTCAGTACCGGCAGTTCTTC.